This is a list of T cell receptor beta chains from one sample in a study of shared clonotypes between healthy human individuals. Assay used: immunoSEQ multiplex PCR; TCRdb lists only in-frame clones, some missing. The table has about 2.1 million clones, roughly 95% seen once. Sequenced: naive CD8+ T cells from PBMCs. These receptors were obtained from a man aged 18 to 35 in good health. Some clones in this sample may be carry-over from other donors' samples. The CDR3 runs from the conserved cysteine through the conserved F or W. The order of the fields is clone size, D gene, V gene, J gene, CDR3 protein, CDR3 DNA. The D gene is left open where the match is weak. Rows may omit the clone size; those that give it use once, few, many or a size class.

>NA|NA|TRBV4-3|TRBJ2-1
CASSQDYYQDYTGTRGSNEQFF
TGCGCCAGCAGCCAAGATTATTATCAGGATTACACCGGGACCCGCGGGTCCAATGAGCAGTTCTTC
>NA|NA|TRBV11-3|TRBJ2-1
CASSAGQFINEQFF
TGTGCCAGCAGCGCGGGACAGTTTATCAATGAGCAGTTCTTC
>NA|NA|TRBV4-1|TRBJ2-7
CASSQEQGAVITYEQYF
TGCGCCAGCAGCCAAGAACAGGGAGCGGTAATTACCTACGAGCAGTACTTC
>few|NA|TRBV9|TRBJ1-4
CASSVGQASEKLFF
TGTGCCAGCAGCGTCGGCCAGGCTAGCGAAAAACTGTTTTTT
>NA|NA|TRBV5-4|TRBJ2-1
CASSWGGNNEQFF
TGTGCCAGCAGCTGGGGGGGCAACAATGAGCAGTTCTTC
>NA|NA|TRBV7-9|TRBJ1-1
CASSLEQSGALVAFF
TGTGCCAGCAGCTTAGAACAGTCGGGGGCCCTGGTGGCTTTCTTT
>NA|NA|TRBV7-3|TRBJ2-7
CASSLWQAPLEIHEQYF
TGTGCCAGCAGCTTATGGCAGGCCCCCTTAGAAATTCACGAGCAGTACTTC
>NA|TRBD2|TRBV28|TRBJ2-1
CASSRTSGAYNEQFF
TGTGCCAGCAGTCGGACTAGCGGGGCTTACAATGAGCAGTTCTTC
>NA|NA|TRBV27|TRBJ1-1
CASSGTTEAFF
TGTGCCAGCAGTGGTACCACTGAAGCTTTCTTT
>NA|NA|TRBV4-1|TRBJ2-7
CASSQDWRTQAWEQYF
TGCGCCAGCAGCCAAGATTGGCGGACCCAAGCGTGGGAGCAGTACTTC
>NA|TRBD2|TRBV7-6|TRBJ2-1
CASSLAPGAGDSNEQFF
TGTGCCAGCAGCTTAGCGCCCGGCGCGGGAGATAGCAATGAGCAGTTCTTC
>NA|TRBD2|TRBV10-3|TRBJ2-7
CAIGRESKSEQYF
TGTGCCATAGGGCGGGAGAGTAAGTCCGAGCAGTACTTC
>NA|TRBD1|TRBV27|TRBJ1-4
CASSPLARTGSEKLFF
TGTGCCAGCAGTCCCCTCGCTCGGACAGGGTCCGAAAAACTGTTTTTT
>NA|NA|TRBV27|TRBJ2-2
CASSLSGGTGELFF
TGTGCCAGCAGTTTATCCGGCGGGACCGGGGAGCTGTTTTTT
>once|NA|TRBV4-1|TRBJ2-7
CASSQGLHYEQYF
TGCGCCAGCAGCCAAGGACTCCATTACGAGCAGTACTTC
>NA|TRBD1|TRBV4-3|TRBJ2-1
CASSWGRGPYNEQFF
TGCGCCAGCAGTTGGGGCAGGGGGCCCTACAATGAGCAGTTCTTC
>NA|NA|TRBV9|TRBJ2-2
CASSVTTQGRANTGELFF
TGTGCCAGCAGCGTTACAACACAGGGACGGGCGAACACCGGGGAGCTGTTTTTT
>NA|NA|TRBV11-2|TRBJ2-7
CASSSGTSYEQYF
TGTGCCAGCAGCTCCGGGACATCCTACGAGCAGTACTTC
>NA|NA|TRBV28|TRBJ1-5
CASSSPRAFHNQPQHF
TGTGCCAGCAGTTCACCTCGGGCTTTCCACAATCAGCCCCAGCATTTT
>once|NA|TRBV11-2|TRBJ2-7
CASSPRGGGRFYEQYF
TGTGCCAGCAGCCCCAGAGGAGGGGGCAGATTCTACGAGCAGTACTTC
>NA|NA|TRBV7-6|TRBJ2-7
CASSLSQGYVYEQYF
TGTGCCAGCAGCTTATCGCAGGGTTACGTCTACGAGCAGTACTTC
>NA|NA|TRBV28|TRBJ1-4
CASSETGTLNEKLFF
TGTGCCAGCAGTGAAACCGGGACTCTAAATGAAAAACTGTTTTTT
>NA|NA|TRBV15|TRBJ1-4
CATSTTGLVTEKLFF
TGTGCCACCAGCACCACAGGGTTGGTGACTGAAAAACTGTTTTTT
>NA|NA|TRBV19|TRBJ1-1
CASSPKREFVTEAFF
TGTGCCAGTAGTCCGAAACGGGAGTTCGTGACTGAAGCTTTCTTT
>NA|TRBD1|TRBV15|TRBJ1-1
CATSSGRGRFTEAFF
TGTGCCACCAGCAGTGGCAGGGGGCGATTCACTGAAGCTTTCTTT
>NA|NA|TRBV2|TRBJ2-5
CASRVIQETQYF
TGTGCCAGCAGGGTCATTCAAGAGACCCAGTACTTC
>NA|TRBD1|TRBV9|TRBJ2-7
CASTKGQGYSYEQYF
TGTGCCAGCACTAAGGGACAGGGCTATTCCTACGAGCAGTACTTC
>NA|TRBD2|TRBV27|TRBJ2-1
CASKLAGGTGEQFF
TGTGCCAGCAAGCTAGCGGGAGGGACAGGTGAGCAGTTCTTC
>NA|NA|TRBV4-1|TRBJ1-4
CASSHPRETANEKLFF
TGCGCCAGCAGCCACCCGCGAGAGACGGCTAATGAAAAACTGTTTTTT
>NA|NA|TRBV6-6|TRBJ2-7
CASSFRDNYSYEQYF
TGTGCCAGCAGTTTCCGGGACAACTATTCCTACGAGCAGTACTTC
>NA|NA|TRBV7-9|TRBJ2-7
CASSSTGQRAEQYF
TGTGCCAGCAGCTCGACGGGACAGCGGGCCGAGCAGTACTTC
>NA|TRBD2|TRBV28|TRBJ2-1
CASSLWTRYNEQFF
TGTGCCAGCAGTTTGTGGACTAGATACAATGAGCAGTTCTTC
>NA|NA|TRBV28|TRBJ1-2
CASSILQGPYGYTF
TGTGCCAGCAGTATACTCCAGGGTCCCTATGGCTACACCTTC
>NA|TRBD2|TRBV7-3|TRBJ2-2
CASSLRGPGLVDGELFF
TGTGCCAGCAGCTTAAGAGGGCCGGGACTAGTGGACGGGGAGCTGTTTTTT
>NA|NA|TRBV10-1|TRBJ1-2
CASRRVGRRNRPYGYTF
TGCGCCAGCAGGAGGGTGGGCCGAAGGAACAGGCCCTATGGCTACACCTTC
>NA|NA|TRBV9|TRBJ2-7
CASSVDGSPAPSYEQYF
TGTGCCAGCAGCGTAGATGGTTCGCCAGCCCCCTCCTACGAGCAGTACTTC
>once|NA|TRBV9|TRBJ2-1
CASSPTGTASPEQFF
TGTGCCAGCAGCCCCACCGGGACCGCCTCGCCTGAGCAGTTCTTC
>NA|TRBD1|TRBV9|TRBJ1-2
CASSVGTGALDYGYTF
TGTGCCAGCAGCGTTGGGACAGGGGCGTTGGACTATGGCTACACCTTC
>NA|NA|TRBV5-6|TRBJ1-6
CASSLGERGSPLHF
TGTGCCAGCAGCTTGGGGGAGCGCGGTTCACCCCTCCACTTT
>NA|NA|TRBV30|TRBJ2-1
CAWGLPTNEQFF
TGTGCCTGGGGATTACCCACCAATGAGCAGTTCTTC
>NA|TRBD1|TRBV19|TRBJ1-5
CASTPRDSIYQPQHF
TGTGCCAGTACCCCCAGGGACAGCATTTATCAGCCCCAGCATTTT
>NA|NA|TRBV9|TRBJ2-3
CASSVYWDTRTDTQYF
TGTGCCAGCAGCGTATATTGGGACACGCGGACAGATACGCAGTATTTT
>NA|TRBD1|TRBV4-2|TRBJ1-2
CASSQSPGGDYGYTF
TGTGCCAGCAGCCAATCCCCAGGGGGCGACTATGGCTACACCTTC
>NA|TRBD1|TRBV7-6|TRBJ1-5
CASSPSTGAVSNQPQHF
TGTGCCAGCAGCCCCTCAACAGGGGCTGTAAGCAATCAGCCCCAGCATTTT
>NA|NA|TRBV27|TRBJ2-7
CASSPRQASSYEQYF
TGTGCCAGCAGTCCTCGACAGGCCAGCTCCTACGAGCAGTACTTC
>NA|TRBD2|TRBV6-1|TRBJ2-1
CASSSLAGGVGEQFF
TGTGCCAGCAGTAGCCTAGCGGGAGGGGTGGGTGAGCAGTTCTTC
>NA|TRBD1|TRBV28|TRBJ2-2
CASSWAGSRTGAIPHNTGELFF
TGTGCCAGCAGTTGGGCTGGTTCTAGGACAGGGGCGATTCCGCACAACACCGGGGAGCTGTTTTTT
>NA|TRBD2|TRBV4-2|TRBJ2-1
CASSQGAGLAVSYNEQFF
TGTGCCAGCAGCCAAGGCGCTGGACTAGCGGTATCCTACAATGAGCAGTTCTTC
>few|NA|TRBV7-9|TRBJ1-1
CASSYSSPREAFF
TGTGCCAGCAGCTACAGTTCGCCGAGGGAAGCTTTCTTT